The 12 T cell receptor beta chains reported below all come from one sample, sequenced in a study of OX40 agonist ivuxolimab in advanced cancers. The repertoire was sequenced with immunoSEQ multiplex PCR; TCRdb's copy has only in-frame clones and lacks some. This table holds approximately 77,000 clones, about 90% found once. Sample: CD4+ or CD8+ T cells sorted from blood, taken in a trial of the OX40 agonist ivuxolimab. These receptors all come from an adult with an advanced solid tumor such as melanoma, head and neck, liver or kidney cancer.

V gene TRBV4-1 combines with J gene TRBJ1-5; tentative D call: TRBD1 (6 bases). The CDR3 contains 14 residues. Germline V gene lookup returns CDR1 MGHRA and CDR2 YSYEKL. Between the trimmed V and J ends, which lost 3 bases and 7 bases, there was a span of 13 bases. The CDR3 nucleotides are TGCGCCAGCAGCCACCCAGGGACAAGGCAGCCCCAGCATTTT. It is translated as CASSHPGTRQPQHF.

CDR3 bases: TGTGCCAGTAGTATTACCCAAAGCATATCGAGCAATCAGCCCCAGCATTTT. Its protein product is CASSITQSISSNQPQHF. This chain joins TRBV19 and TRBJ1-5; D ambiguous. Trimming left V 3 bases short and J 1 base short, with 16 bases between. The CDR3 has 17 amino acids. Germline V gene sequence: CDR1 LNHDA, CDR2 SQIVND (reference sequence).

The CDR3 reads CASSLTLSYNSPLHF. CDR3 in DNA: TGCGCCAGCAGCTTGACGTTATCCTATAATTCACCCCTCCACTTT. The chain links TRBV5-1 to TRBJ1-6; D is ambiguous. Germline V gene sequence: CDR1 SGHRS, CDR2 YFSETQ. V dropped 1 base and J dropped 1 base, with 6 bases sitting between them. CDR3 size: 15 residues.

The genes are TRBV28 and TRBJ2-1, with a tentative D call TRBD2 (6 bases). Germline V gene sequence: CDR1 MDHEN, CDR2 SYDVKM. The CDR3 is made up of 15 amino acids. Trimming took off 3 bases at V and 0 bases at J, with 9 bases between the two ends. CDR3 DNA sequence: TGTGCCAGCAGTTTGCCGGGAGACTCCTACAATGAGCAGTTCTTC. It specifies CASSLPGDSYNEQFF.

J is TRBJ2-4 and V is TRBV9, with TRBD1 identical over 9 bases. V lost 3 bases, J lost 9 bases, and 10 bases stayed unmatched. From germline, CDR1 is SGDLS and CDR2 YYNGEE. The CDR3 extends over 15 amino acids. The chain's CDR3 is CASSATGGFGTIQYF. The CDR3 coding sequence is TGTGCCAGCAGCGCCACAGGGGGCTTTGGGACCATTCAGTACTTC.

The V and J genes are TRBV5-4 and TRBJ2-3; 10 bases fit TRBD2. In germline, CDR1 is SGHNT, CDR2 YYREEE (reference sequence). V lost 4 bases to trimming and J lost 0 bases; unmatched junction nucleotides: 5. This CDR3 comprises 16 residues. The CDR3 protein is CASSGRGLASTDTQYF. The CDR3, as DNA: TGTGCCAGCAGCGGGCGGGGACTAGCGAGCACAGATACGCAGTATTTT.

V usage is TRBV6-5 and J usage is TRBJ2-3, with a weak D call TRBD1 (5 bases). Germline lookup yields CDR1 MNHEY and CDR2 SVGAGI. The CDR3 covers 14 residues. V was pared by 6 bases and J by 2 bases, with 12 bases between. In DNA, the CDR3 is TGTGCCAGCAGAGTTGGGGCCTCCACAGATACGCAGTATTTT. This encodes CASRVGASTDTQYF.

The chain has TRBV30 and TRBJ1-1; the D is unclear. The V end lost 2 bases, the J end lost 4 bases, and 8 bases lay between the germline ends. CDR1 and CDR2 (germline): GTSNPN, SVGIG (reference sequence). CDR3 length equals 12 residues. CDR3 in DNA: TGTGCCTGGAGTCACGCGCGCACTGAAGCTTTCTTT. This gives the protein CAWSHARTEAFF.

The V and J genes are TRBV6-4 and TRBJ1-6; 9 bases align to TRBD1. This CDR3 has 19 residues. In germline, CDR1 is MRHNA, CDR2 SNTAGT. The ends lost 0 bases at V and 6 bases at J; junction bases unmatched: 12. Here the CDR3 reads CASSDSRPAGQGLNSPLHF. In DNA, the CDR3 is TGTGCCAGCAGTGACTCGCGACCCGCGGGACAGGGCCTTAATTCACCCCTCCACTTT.

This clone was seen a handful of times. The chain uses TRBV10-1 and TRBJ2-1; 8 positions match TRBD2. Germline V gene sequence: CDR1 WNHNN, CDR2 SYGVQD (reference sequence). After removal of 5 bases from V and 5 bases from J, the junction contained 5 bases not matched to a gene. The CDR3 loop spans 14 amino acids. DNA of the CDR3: TGCGCCAGCAGTTCGGCTAGCGGGCACAATGAGCAGTTCTTC. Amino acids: CASSSASGHNEQFF.

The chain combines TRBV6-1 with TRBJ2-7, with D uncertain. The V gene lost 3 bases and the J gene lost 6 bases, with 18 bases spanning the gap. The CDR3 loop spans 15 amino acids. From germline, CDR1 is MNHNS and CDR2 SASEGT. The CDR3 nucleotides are TGTGCCAGCAGTGAGGGGTGGGGTTTTCGCCTCGAGCAGTACTTC. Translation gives CASSEGWGFRLEQYF.

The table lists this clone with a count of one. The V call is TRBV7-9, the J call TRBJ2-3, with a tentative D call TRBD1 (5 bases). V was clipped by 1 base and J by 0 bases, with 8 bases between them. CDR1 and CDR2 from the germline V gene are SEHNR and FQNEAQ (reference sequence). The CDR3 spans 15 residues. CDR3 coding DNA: TGTGCCAGCAGCTTAGGGGGCCCAAGCACAGATACGCAGTATTTT. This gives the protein CASSLGGPSTDTQYF.